This T cell receptor beta chain was recorded in a study of cytomegalovirus exposure and HLA in healthy donors. Study conclusions and caveats: The authors listed some 160 TCR beta chains as cytomegalovirus-associated.

Repertoires were generated with immunoSEQ multiplex PCR, while TCRdb's copy carries only in-frame clones and drops some. This sample has about 60,000 clones, with more than 75% found just once. Regarding this clone: Antigen specificity is unknown.

The CDR3 totals 14 residues. The TCR was taken from a man between 18 and 29 years old in good health and CMV-seronegative. The sample was PBMCs. J is TRBJ1-1 and V is TRBV1. TRBV1 corresponds to a pseudogene. The CDR3 DNA reads as TGCACCAGCAGCCAAGATCCGAGGAACACTGAAGCTTTCTTT. This translates into CTSSQDPRNTEAFF.